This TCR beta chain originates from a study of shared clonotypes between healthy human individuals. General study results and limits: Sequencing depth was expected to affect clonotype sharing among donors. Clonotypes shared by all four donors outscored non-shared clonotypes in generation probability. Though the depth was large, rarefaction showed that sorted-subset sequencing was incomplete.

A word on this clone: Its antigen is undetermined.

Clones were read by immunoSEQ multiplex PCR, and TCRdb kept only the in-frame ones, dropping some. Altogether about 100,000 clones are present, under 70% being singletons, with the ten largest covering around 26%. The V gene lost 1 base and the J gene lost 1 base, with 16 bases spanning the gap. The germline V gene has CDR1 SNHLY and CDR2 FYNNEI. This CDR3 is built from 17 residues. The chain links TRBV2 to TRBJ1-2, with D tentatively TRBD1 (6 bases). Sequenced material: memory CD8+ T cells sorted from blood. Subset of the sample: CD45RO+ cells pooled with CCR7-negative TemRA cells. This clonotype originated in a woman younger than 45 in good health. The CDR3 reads CASSEVGQQDLNYGYTF. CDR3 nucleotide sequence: TGTGCCAGCAGTGAAGTCGGACAGCAAGATCTTAACTATGGCTACACCTTC.